Ten or more counts support the clone carrying this T cell receptor (beta chain). Its antigen remains unidentified. This sample was taken from a study of Ad26.COV2.S vaccination and SARS-CoV-2 variants. For the study at large: Administration of Ad26.COV2.S was intramuscular, either once or twice 56 days apart. Whole-study results and caveats: Total T cell responses were possibly underestimated by TCR breadth and depth analyses. With respect to non-spike TCR breadth, vaccine and placebo recipients were similar. Spike-specific TCR breadth ran higher among vaccine recipients than placebo recipients.

Treatment meaning: roughly 19 received Ad26.COV2.S at low or high dose, single or two shots; roughly 5 received placebo; per-sample allocation not given. Following the first vaccine or placebo injection, samples were taken on day 63. Sequenced by immunoSEQ multiplex PCR; TCRdb stores in-frame clones only, minus some. The sample records roughly 380,000 clones, about 88% being singletons. Germline CDR1 and CDR2: SGHTA and FQGNSA. With 2 bases removed from V and 2 bases from J, the gap between germline ends came to 9 bases. The CDR3 is made up of 14 amino acids. The specimen was peripheral blood, collected in a trial of Ad26.COV2.S vaccine versus placebo. The chain carries TRBV7-2 and TRBJ1-2; D may be TRBD1 (5 bases). The sequence came from a person aged 18-60 years who received the Ad26.COV2.S COVID-19 vaccine or a placebo. Here the CDR3 reads CASSLTPGNYGYTF. CDR3 nucleotides: TGTGCCAGCAGCTTAACGCCAGGGAACTATGGCTACACCTTC.